This TCR beta chain derives from a study of blood T cell repertoires in COVID-19. Study-level information: Material from acute and convalescent COVID-19 was sourced from the United States, Italy and Spain. PBMCs, B-cell-depleted T cells, or T cells provided the cDNA or gDNA that made up the material.

In the source study's methods: Reference gene primer amplification in the assay estimated nucleated cell counts. The table came from immunoSEQ multiplex PCR; TCRdb's copy has only in-frame clones and leaves some out. V, J and clone size derive from that table, while D and trimming were established from the DNA sequence. This table has a few hundred thousand clones, approximately 89% appearing once. The germline V gene has CDR1 LNHDA and CDR2 SQIVND (reference sequence). V lost 6 bases and J 4 bases, leaving 15 bases between the germline ends. The CDR3 runs 14 residues. The study recruited people aged about 18 to 90 years across approximately 23 US areas.

The receptor was isolated from a woman aged 35 to 49 with acute COVID-19. The chain has TRBV19 and TRBJ1-2; maybe TRBD1 (5 bases). The specimen sequenced was PBMCs or T cells enriched from blood (not recorded which). The CDR3 DNA sequence: TGTGCCAGTAGCCCCCCCGGGGGTACCTATGGCTACACCTTC. Protein product: CASSPPGGTYGYTF.